Given below is one T cell receptor (beta chain) in context. This specimen comes from a study of blood T cell repertoires in COVID-19. About the research overall: Acute and convalescent COVID-19 samples came from the United States, Italy and Spain.

From germline, CDR1 is SEHNR and CDR2 FQNEAQ (reference sequence). Trimming shortened V by 5 bases and J by 4 bases, and 8 bases separated the two germline ends. The CDR3 length is 12 residues. Data came from immunoSEQ multiplex PCR; TCRdb stores just in-frame clones and leaves some out. The sample consists of 150,000 to 200,000 clones, around 93% of them appearing once. Sequenced material: peripheral blood. The V and J genes are TRBV7-9 and TRBJ1-1; D not resolved. This clonotype was sampled from a woman aged 45-60 years with acute or convalescent COVID-19. Written as DNA, the CDR3 is TGTGCCAGCAGCATGCGAGCCACTGAAGCTTTCTTT. Translation gives CASSMRATEAFF. The variable domain in full, completed from reference TRBV7-9 and TRBJ1-1, reads DTGVSQNPRHKITKRGQNVTFRCDPISEHNRLYWYRQTLGQGPEFLTYFQNEAQLEKSRLLSDRFSAERPKGSFSTLEIQRTEQGDSAMYLCASSMRATEAFFGQGTRLTVV.